The clone carrying this TCR beta chain was picked up one time. Its target is not known. The data were taken from a study of T cell responses to AZD1222 COVID-19 vaccine. Study-wide findings and caveats: Only five or six AZD1222 recipients were seropositive at baseline. Nearly half of spike-specific TCRs reportedly go after variant regions that carry no mutations. Two AZD1222 doses significantly raised spike-specific TCR breadth and depth over controls.

Assay: immunoSEQ multiplex PCR; the TCRdb copy retains only in-frame clones and omits some. Found here are about 120,000 clones, 87% of them singletons; the top ten hold 6% to 8%. The CDR3 length is 16 residues. Per germline, CDR1 LGHDT and CDR2 YNNKEL (reference sequence). V was pared by 1 base and J by 0 bases, with 10 bases between. This rearrangement joins TRBV3-1 (or the pseudogene TRBV3-2) to TRBJ1-5, with D perhaps TRBD1 (6 bases). The clonotype was recovered from an adult in good health. The sample was peripheral blood, taken on day 0 of AZD1222 vaccination. The CDR3 DNA sequence: TGTGCCAGCAGCCAAGGGGGAGGGGGTAGCAATCAGCCCCAGCATTTT. Protein: CASSQGGGGSNQPQHF.